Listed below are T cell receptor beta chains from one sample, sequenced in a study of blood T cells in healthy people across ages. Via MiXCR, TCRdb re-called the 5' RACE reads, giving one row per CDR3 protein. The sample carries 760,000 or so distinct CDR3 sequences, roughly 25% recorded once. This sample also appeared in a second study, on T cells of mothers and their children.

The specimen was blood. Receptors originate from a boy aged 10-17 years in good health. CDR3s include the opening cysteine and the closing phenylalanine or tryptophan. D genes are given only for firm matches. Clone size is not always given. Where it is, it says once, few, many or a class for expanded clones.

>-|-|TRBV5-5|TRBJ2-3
CASIARGAGTSTDTQYF
TGTGCCAGCATCGCACGGGGCGCGGGAACTAGCACAGATACGCAGTATTTT
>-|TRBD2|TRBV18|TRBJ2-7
CASSPSGERYEQYF
TGTGCCAGCTCCCCAAGCGGGGAGAGGTACGAGCAGTACTTC
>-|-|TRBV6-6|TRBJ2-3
CASSYSEDTQYF
TGTGCCAGCAGTTACTCCGAGGATACGCAGTATTTT
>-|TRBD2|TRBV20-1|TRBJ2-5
CSAIPWTSGSLETQYF
TGCAGTGCTATTCCCTGGACTAGCGGGAGCTTAGAGACCCAGTACTTC
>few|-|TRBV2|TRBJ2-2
CASLGILGKAGELFF
TGTGCCAGCCTTGGTATCCTAGGGAAGGCCGGGGAGCTGTTTTTT
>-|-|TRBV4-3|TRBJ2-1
CASSPAARSYNEQFF
TGCGCCAGCAGCCCGGCGGCCCGCTCCTACAATGAGCAGTTCTTC
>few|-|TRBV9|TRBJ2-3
CASSVALLTDTQYF
TGTGCCAGCAGCGTGGCACTACTCACAGACACGCAGTATTTT
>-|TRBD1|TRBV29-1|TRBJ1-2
CSITGGFGYTF
TGCAGCATTACAGGGGGCTTTGGCTACACCTTC
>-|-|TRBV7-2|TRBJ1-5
CASSSHASQPQHF
TGTGCCAGCAGTTCCCACGCCAGTCAGCCCCAGCATTTT
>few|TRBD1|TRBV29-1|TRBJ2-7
CSVIGGISYEQYF
TGCAGCGTTATAGGGGGCATCTCCTACGAGCAGTACTTC
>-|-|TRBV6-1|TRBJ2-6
CASRRGLGGANVLTF
TGTGCCAGCAGAAGAGGGCTAGGAGGGGCCAACGTCCTGACTTTC
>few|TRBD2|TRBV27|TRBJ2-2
CASSLRGLAGVPGELFF
TGTGCCAGCAGTTTGAGGGGACTAGCGGGAGTTCCCGGGGAGCTGTTTTTT
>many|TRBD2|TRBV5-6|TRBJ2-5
CASSSRTSGEETQYF
TGTGCCAGCAGTTCCCGGACTAGCGGGGAAGAGACCCAGTACTTC
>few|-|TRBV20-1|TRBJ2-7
CSARDRSFEQYF
TGCAGTGCTAGAGATAGATCGTTCGAGCAGTACTTC
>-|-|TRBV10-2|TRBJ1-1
CASSVGQEAFF
TGCGCCAGCAGTGTTGGACAGGAAGCTTTCTTT
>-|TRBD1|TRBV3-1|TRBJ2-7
CASSRKRSGQGYEQYF
TGTGCCAGCAGCCGTAAAAGGTCGGGACAGGGCTACGAGCAGTACTTC
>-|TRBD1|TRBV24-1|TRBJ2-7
CATSDPGTGNYEQYF
TGTGCCACCAGTGATCCCGGGACAGGGAACTACGAGCAGTACTTC
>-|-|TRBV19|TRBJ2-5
CASSQPSLGETQYF
TGTGCCAGCTCTCAGCCGTCCCTTGGGGAGACCCAGTACTTC
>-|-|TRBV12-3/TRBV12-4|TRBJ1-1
CASSSVLFNTEAFF
TGTGCCAGCAGTTCGGTTCTGTTTAACACTGAAGCTTTCTTT
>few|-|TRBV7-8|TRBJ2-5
CASSFPRGEETQYF
TGTGCCAGCAGCTTCCCCAGGGGGGAAGAGACCCAGTACTTC
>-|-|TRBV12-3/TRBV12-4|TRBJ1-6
CASTLGRSLTPYNSPLHF
TGTGCCAGCACCTTAGGAAGGTCGTTAACTCCTTATAATTCACCCCTCCACTTT
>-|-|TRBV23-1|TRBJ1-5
CASIKPQHF
TGCGCCAGCATTAAGCCCCAGCATTTT
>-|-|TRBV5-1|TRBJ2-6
CASSFFGSGANVLTF
TGCGCCAGCAGCTTTTTCGGGTCTGGGGCCAACGTCCTGACTTTC
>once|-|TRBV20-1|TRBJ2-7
CSAREAAGVYEQYF
TGCAGTGCTAGAGAAGCGGCCGGGGTGTACGAGCAGTACTTC
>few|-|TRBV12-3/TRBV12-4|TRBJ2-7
CASSPQGGSSYEQYF
TGTGCCAGCAGTCCGCAGGGGGGAAGCTCCTACGAGCAGTACTTC
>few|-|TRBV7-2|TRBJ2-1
CASSLGAGDYNEQFF
TGTGCCAGCAGCTTAGGTGCAGGGGACTACAATGAGCAGTTCTTC
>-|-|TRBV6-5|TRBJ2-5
CASSYSGTAGETQYF
TGTGCCAGCAGTTACTCCGGGACAGCGGGAGAGACCCAGTACTTC
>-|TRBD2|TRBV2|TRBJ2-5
CASSELTSGQETQYF
TGTGCCAGCAGTGAACTCACTAGCGGGCAAGAGACCCAGTACTTC
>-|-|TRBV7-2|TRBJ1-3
CASSYTGFLTSGNTIYF
TGTGCCAGCAGCTACACAGGATTCTTAACCTCTGGAAACACCATATATTTT
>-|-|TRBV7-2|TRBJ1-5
CASSTDSGNQPQHF
TGTGCCAGCAGTACCGACAGCGGCAATCAGCCCCAGCATTTT
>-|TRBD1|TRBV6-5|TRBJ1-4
CASSRGHREKLFF
TGTGCCAGCAGCAGGGGGCACCGTGAAAAACTGTTTTTT
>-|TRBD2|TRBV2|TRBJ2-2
CASSDRAGGPDTGELFF
TGTGCCAGCAGTGATCGGGCGGGAGGGCCTGATACCGGGGAGCTGTTTTTT
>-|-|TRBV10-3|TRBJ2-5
CAISEIGPQETQYF
TGTGCCATCAGTGAGATAGGGCCCCAAGAGACCCAGTACTTC
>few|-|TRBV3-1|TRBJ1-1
CASSHWDTEAFF
TGTGCCAGCAGCCATTGGGACACTGAAGCTTTCTTT
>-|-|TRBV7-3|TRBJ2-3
CASSRDLRPDTQYF
TGTGCCAGCAGCAGGGACCTGAGGCCAGATACGCAGTATTTT
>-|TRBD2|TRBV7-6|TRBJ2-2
CASSFREVGELFF
TGTGCCAGCAGCTTTCGGGAGGTTGGGGAGCTGTTTTTT
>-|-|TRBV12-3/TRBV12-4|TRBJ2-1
CASGRIGGPYNEQFF
TGTGCCAGCGGTCGAATCGGGGGTCCCTACAATGAGCAGTTCTTC
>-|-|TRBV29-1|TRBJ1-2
CSVALGSYGYTF
TGCAGCGTCGCGCTGGGTAGCTATGGCTACACCTTC
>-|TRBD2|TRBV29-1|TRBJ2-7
CSVTSPTSGNYEQYF
TGCAGCGTTACAAGTCCGACTAGCGGGAACTACGAGCAGTACTTC
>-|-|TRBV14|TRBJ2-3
CASSQVGPNVRYF
TGTGCCAGCAGCCAAGTCGGGCCTAATGTGCGGTATTTT
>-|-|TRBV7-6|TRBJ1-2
CASSGDYGYTF
TGTGCCAGCAGCGGGGATTATGGCTACACCTTC
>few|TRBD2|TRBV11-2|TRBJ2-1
CASSLGTSGRINEQFF
TGTGCCAGCAGCCTCGGGACTAGCGGGAGGATAAATGAGCAGTTCTTC
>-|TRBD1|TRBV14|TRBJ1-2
CASSLNTGVGRGYTF
TGTGCCAGCAGCCTAAACACAGGGGTCGGACGTGGCTACACCTTC
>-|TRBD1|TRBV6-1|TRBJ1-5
CASREDRGDQPQHF
TGTGCCAGCAGAGAAGACAGGGGCGATCAGCCCCAGCATTTT
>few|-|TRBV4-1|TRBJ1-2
CASSQDQAGVHGYTF
TGCGCCAGCAGCCAAGATCAGGCAGGGGTCCATGGCTACACCTTC
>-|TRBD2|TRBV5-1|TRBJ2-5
CASSSRSLAGGLETQYF
TGCGCCAGCAGCTCCCGGTCCCTAGCGGGGGGATTAGAGACCCAGTACTTC
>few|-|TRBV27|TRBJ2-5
CASSAGPGKETQYF
TGTGCCAGCAGTGCGGGACCGGGGAAAGAGACCCAGTACTTC
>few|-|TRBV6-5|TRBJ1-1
CASSYDGAGTEAFF
TGTGCCAGCAGTTACGATGGTGCGGGGACTGAAGCTTTCTTT
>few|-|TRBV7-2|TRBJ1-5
CASSLALNQPQHF
TGTGCCAGCAGCTTAGCGTTAAATCAGCCCCAGCATTTT
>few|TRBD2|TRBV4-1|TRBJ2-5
CASSPTSGRYQETQYF
TGCGCCAGCAGCCCGACTAGCGGGAGGTACCAAGAGACCCAGTACTTC
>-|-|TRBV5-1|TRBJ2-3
CASSLDQGSTDTQYF
TGCGCCAGCAGCTTGGATCAGGGATCCACAGATACGCAGTATTTT
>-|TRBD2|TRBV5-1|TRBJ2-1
CASSLVSGAYNEQFF
TGCGCCAGCAGCTTGGTTAGCGGGGCTTACAATGAGCAGTTCTTC
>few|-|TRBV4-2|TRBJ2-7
CASSQDRGLGSEQYF
TGTGCCAGCAGCCAAGATCGGGGTCTTGGTTCCGAGCAGTACTTC
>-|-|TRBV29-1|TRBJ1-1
CSVKLKLMNTEAFF
TGCAGCGTTAAGCTAAAGTTAATGAACACTGAAGCTTTCTTT
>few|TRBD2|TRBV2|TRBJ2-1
CASGGLAVYEQFF
TGTGCCAGCGGGGGACTAGCGGTCTATGAACAGTTCTTC
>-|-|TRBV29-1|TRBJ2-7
CSAASGPAYEQYF
TGCAGCGCCGCTTCGGGGCCCGCCTACGAGCAGTACTTC